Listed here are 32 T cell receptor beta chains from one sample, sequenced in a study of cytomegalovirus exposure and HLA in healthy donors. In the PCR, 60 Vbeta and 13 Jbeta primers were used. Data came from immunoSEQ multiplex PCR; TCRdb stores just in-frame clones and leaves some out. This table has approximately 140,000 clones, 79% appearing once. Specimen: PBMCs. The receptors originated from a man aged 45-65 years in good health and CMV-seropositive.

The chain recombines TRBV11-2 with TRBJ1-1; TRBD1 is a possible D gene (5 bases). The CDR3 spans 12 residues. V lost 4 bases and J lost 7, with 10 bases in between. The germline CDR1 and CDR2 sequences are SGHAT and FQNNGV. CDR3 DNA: TGTGCCAGCAGCTCCCCGGGGGGTGAAGCTTTCTTT. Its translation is CASSSPGGEAFF. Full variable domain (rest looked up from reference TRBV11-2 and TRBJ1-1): EAGVAQSPRYKIIEKRQSVAFWCNPISGHATLYWYQQILGQGPKLLIQFQNNGVVDDSQLPKDRFSAERLKGVDSTLKIQPAKLEDSAVYLCASSSPGGEAFFGQGTRLTVV.

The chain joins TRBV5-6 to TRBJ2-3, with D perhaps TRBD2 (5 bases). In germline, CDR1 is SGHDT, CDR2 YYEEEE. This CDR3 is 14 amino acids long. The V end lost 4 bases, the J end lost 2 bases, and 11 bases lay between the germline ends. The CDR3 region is CASSRTQNTDTQYF. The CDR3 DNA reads TGTGCCAGCAGCCGGACTCAAAACACAGATACGCAGTATTTT.

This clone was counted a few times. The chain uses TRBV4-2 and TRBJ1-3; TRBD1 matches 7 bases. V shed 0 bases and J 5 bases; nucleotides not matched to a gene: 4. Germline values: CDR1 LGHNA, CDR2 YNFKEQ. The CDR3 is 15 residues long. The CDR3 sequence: CASSQDGTDRNTIYF. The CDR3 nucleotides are TGTGCCAGCAGCCAAGACGGGACAGACAGAAACACCATATATTTT.

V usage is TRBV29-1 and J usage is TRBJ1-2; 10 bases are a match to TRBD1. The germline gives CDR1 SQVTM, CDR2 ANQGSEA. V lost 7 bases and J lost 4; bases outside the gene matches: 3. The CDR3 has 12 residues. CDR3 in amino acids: CSAGQGGYGYTF. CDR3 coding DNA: TGCAGCGCAGGACAGGGGGGCTATGGCTACACCTTC.

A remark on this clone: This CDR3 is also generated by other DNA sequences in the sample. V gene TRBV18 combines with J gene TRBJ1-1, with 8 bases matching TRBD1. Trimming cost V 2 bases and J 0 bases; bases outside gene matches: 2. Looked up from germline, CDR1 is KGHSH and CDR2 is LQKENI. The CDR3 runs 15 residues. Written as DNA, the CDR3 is TGTGCCAGCTCACCAGGACAGGGAATGAACACTGAAGCTTTCTTT. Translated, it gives CASSPGQGMNTEAFF.

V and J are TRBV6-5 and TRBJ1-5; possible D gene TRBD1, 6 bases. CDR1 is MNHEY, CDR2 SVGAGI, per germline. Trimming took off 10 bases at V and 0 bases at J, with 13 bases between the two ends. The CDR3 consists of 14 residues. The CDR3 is CATLQGYSNQPQHF. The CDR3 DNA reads TGTGCCACCTTACAGGGTTATAGCAATCAGCCCCAGCATTTT.

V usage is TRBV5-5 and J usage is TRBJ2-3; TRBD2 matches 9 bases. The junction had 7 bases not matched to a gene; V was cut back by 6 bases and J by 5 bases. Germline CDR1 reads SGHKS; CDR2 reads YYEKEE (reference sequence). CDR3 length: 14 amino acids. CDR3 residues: CASTAGGARDTQYF. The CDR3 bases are TGTGCCAGCACCGCGGGGGGGGCGAGAGATACGCAGTATTTT.

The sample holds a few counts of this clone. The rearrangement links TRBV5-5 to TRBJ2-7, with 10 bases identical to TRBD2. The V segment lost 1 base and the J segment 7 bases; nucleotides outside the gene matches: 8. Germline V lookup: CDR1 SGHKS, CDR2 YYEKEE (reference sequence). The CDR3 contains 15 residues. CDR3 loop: CASSLFLAGVREQYF. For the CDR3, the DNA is TGTGCCAGCAGCTTGTTCCTAGCGGGAGTACGTGAGCAGTACTTC.

CDR3 residues: CASSFQGNAGNTIYF. The CDR3 nucleotides are TGTGCCAGCAGTTTTCAGGGGAACGCTGGAAACACCATATATTTT. V is TRBV6-6 and J is TRBJ1-3; D is possibly TRBD1 (6 bases). CDR1 MNHNY and CDR2 SVGAGI come from the germline V gene (reference sequence). V was shortened by 4 bases and J by 2 bases, with 12 bases between the two germline ends. The length of the CDR3 is 15 residues.

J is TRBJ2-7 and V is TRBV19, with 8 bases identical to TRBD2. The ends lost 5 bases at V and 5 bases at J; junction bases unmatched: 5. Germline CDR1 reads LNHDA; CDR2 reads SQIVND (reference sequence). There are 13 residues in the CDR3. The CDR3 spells CASSRGRGDEQYF. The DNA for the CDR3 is TGTGCCAGTAGTCGGGGGCGGGGGGACGAGCAGTACTTC.

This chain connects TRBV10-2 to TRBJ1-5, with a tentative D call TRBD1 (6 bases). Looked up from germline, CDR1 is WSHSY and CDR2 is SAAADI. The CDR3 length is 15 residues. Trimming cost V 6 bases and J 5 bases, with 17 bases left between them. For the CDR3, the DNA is TGCGCCAGCAGCCCCGGGGCAGGGGTCTATCAGCCCCAGCATTTT. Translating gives CASSPGAGVYQPQHF.

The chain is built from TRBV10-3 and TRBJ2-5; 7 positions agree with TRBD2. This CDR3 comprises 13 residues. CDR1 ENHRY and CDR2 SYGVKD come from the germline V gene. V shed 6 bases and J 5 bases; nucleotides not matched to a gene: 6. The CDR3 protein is CAISRDGGETQYF. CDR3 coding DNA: TGTGCCATCAGCCGCGACGGGGGGGAGACCCAGTACTTC.

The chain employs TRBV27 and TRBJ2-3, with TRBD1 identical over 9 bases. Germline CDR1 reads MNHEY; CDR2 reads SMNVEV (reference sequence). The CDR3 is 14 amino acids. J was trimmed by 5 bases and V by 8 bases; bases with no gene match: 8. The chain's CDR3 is CASRPGQGRDTQYF. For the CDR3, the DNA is TGTGCCAGCCGTCCGGGACAGGGAAGAGATACGCAGTATTTT.

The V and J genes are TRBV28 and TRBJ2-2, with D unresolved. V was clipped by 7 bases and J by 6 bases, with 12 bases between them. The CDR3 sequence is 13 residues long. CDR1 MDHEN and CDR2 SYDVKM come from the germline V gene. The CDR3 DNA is TGTGCCAGCACCCTAACAGTCTCCGGGGAGCTGTTTTTT. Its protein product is CASTLTVSGELFF.

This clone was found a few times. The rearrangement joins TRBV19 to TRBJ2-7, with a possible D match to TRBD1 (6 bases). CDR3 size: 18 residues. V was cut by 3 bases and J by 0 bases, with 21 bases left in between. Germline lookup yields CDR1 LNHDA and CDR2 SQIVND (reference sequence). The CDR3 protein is CASSMSMSGGTSSYEQYF. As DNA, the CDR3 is TGTGCCAGTAGTATGTCCATGTCTGGGGGCACGAGCTCCTACGAGCAGTACTTC.

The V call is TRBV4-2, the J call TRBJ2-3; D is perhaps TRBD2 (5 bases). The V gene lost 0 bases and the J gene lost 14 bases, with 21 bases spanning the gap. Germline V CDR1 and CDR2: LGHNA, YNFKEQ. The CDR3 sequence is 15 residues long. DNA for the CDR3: TGTGCCAGCAGCCAAGATGGAGGAGCCACCCCTTCGTGGTATTTT. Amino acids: CASSQDGGATPSWYF.

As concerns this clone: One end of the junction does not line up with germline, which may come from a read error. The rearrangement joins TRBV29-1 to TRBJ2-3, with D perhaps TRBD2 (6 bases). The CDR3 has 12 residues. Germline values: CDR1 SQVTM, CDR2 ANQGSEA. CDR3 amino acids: CGVDSGADTQYF. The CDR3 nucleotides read TGCGGCGTTGATTCGGGGGCAGATACGCAGTATTTT.

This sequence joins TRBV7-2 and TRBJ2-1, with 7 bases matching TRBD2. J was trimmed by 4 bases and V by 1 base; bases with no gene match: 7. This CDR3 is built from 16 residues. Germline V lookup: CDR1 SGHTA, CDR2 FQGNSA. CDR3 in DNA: TGTGCCAGCAGCTTAGGGGCTAGCGGTCCTTACAATGAGCAGTTCTTC. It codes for CASSLGASGPYNEQFF.

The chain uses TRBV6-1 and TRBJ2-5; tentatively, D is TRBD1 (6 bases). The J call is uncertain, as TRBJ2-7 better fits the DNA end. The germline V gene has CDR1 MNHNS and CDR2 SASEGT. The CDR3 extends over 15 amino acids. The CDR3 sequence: CASSSRDMSSYEQYF. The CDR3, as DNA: TGTGCCAGCAGTTCCCGGGACATGAGCTCCTACGAGCAGTACTTC.

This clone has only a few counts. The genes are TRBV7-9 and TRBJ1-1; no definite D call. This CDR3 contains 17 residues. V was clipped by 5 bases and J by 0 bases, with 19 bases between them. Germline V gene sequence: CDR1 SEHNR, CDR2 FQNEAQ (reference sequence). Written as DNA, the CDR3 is TGTGCCAGCAGCAGTAAGAGCAATCTAGTCCTGAACACTGAAGCTTTCTTT. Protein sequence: CASSSKSNLVLNTEAFF. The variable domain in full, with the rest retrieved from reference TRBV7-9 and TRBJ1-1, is DTGVSQNPRHKITKRGQNVTFRCDPISEHNRLYWYRQTLGQGPEFLTYFQNEAQLEKSRLLSDRFSAERPKGSFSTLEIQRTEQGDSAMYLCASSSKSNLVLNTEAFFGQGTRLTVV.

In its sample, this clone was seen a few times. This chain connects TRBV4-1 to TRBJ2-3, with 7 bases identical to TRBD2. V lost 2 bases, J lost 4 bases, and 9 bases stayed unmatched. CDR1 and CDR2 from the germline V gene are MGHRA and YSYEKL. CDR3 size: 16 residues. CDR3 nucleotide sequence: TGCGCCAGCAGCCAACTCGTGCGGGAGAGATCAGATACGCAGTATTTT. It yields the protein CASSQLVRERSDTQYF.

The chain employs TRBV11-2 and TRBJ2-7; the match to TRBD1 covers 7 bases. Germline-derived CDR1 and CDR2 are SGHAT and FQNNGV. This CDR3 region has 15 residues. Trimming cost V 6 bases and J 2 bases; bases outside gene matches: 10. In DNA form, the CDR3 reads TGTGCCAGCAGGGGGGTCCGGGACAGAGCCTACGAGCAGTACTTC. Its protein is CASRGVRDRAYEQYF.

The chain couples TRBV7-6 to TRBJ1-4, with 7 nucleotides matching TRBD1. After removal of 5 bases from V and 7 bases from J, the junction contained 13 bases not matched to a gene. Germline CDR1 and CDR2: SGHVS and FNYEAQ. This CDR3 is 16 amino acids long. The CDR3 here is CASSGRQGLALEKLFF. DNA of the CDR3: TGTGCCAGCAGCGGGAGACAGGGACTGGCGCTTGAAAAACTGTTTTTT.

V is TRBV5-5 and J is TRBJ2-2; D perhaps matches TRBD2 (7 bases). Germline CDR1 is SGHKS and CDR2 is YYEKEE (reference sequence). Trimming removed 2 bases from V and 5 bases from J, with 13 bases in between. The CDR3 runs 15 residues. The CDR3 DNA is TGTGCCAGCAGCTTTTTGGGGGGGGCTACCGGGGAGCTGTTTTTT. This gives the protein CASSFLGGATGELFF.

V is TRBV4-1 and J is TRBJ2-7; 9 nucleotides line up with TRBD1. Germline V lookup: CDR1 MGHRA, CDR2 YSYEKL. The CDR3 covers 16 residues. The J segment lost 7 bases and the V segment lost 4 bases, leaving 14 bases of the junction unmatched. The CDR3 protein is CASSPVFGQGIEEQYF. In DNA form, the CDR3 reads TGCGCCAGCAGCCCAGTGTTCGGACAGGGGATAGAGGAGCAGTACTTC.

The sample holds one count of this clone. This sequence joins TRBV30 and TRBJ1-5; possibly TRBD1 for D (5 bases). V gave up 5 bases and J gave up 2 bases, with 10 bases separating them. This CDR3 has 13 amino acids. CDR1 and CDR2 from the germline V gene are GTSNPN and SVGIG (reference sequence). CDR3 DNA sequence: TGTGCCTGGGGCAGGGAAGGCAATCAGCCCCAGCATTTT. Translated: CAWGREGNQPQHF.

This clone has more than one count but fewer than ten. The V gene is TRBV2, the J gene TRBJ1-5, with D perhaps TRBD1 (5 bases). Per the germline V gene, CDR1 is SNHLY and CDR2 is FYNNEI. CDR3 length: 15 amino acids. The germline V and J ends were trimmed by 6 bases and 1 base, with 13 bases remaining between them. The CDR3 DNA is TGTGCCAGCAGGGCTCAGACAGAGAGCAATCAGCCCCAGCATTTT. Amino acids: CASRAQTESNQPQHF.

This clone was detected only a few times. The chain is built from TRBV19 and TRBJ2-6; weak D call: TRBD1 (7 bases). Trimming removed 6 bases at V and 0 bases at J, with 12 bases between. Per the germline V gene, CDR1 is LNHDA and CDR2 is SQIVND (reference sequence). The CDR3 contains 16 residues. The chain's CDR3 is CASRTGTFSGANVLTF. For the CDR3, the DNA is TGTGCCAGTAGGACAGGGACTTTCTCTGGGGCCAACGTCCTGACTTTC.

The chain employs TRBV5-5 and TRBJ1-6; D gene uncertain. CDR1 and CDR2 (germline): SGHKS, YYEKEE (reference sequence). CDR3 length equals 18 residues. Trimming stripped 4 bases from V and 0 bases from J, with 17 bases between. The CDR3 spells CASSGEKTRFSYNSPLHF. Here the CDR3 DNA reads TGTGCCAGCAGCGGAGAGAAGACCCGCTTCTCCTATAATTCACCCCTCCACTTT.

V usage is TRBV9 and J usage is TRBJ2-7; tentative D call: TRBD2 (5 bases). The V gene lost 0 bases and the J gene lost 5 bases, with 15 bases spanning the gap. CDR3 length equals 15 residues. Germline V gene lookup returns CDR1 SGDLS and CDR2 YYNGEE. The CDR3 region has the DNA TGTGCCAGCAGCGTAGTAGGCTTAGGTAGCGACGAGCAGTACTTC. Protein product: CASSVVGLGSDEQYF.

CDR3 sequence (DNA): TGTGCCTGGAGGAGGGGGACAGCCGAGGGATGGCAGTACTTC. Its translation is CAWRRGTAEGWQYF. V is TRBV30 and J is TRBJ2-7; TRBD1 matches 7 bases. The germline V gene has CDR1 GTSNPN and CDR2 SVGIG (reference sequence). The V gene end was trimmed by 3 bases and the J gene end by 9 bases; junction bases not matched to a gene: 14. The CDR3 is made up of 14 amino acids.

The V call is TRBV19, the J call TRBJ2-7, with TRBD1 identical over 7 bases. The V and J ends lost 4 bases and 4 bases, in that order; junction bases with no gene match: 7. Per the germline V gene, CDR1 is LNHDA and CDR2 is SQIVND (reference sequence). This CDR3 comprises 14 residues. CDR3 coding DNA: TGTGCCAGTAGTACGGACAGGTGGAATTACGAGCAGTACTTC. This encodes CASSTDRWNYEQYF.